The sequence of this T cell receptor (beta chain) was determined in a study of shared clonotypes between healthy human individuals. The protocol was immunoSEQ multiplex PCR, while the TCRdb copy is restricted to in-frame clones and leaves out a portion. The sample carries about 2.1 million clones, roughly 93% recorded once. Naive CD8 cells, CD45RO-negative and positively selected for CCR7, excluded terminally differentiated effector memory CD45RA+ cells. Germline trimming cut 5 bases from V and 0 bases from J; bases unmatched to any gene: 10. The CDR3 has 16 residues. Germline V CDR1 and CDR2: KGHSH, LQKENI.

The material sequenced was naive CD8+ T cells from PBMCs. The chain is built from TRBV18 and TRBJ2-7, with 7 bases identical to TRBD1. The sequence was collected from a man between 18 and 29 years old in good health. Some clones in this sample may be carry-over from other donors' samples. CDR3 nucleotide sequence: TGTGCCAGCTCAAACCCCATCCGGGACAGCTCCTACGAGCAGTACTTC. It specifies CASSNPIRDSSYEQYF. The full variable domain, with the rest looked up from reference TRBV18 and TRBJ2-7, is NAGVMQNPRHLVRRRGQEARLRCSPMKGHSHVYWYRQLPEEGLKFMVYLQKENIIDESGMPKERFSAEFPKEGPSILRIQQVVRGDSAAYFCASSNPIRDSSYEQYFGPGTRLTVT.